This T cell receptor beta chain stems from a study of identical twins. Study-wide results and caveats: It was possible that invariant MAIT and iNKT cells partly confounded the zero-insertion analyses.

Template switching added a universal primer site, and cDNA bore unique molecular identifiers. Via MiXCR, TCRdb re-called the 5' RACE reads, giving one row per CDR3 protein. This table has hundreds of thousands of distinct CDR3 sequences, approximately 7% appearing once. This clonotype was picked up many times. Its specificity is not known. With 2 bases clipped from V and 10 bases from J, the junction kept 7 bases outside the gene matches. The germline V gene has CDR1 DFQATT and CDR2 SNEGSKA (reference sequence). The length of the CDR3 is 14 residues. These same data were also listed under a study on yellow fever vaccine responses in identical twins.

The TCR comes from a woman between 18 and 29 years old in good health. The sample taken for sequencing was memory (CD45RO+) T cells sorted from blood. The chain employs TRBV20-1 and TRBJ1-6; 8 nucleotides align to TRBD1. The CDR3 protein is CSARPGQGLSPLHF. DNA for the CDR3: TGCAGTGCTAGACCCGGACAGGGCCTCTCACCCCTCCACTTT.